This T cell receptor (beta chain) stems from a study of identifying expanded T cells in peripheral blood. Study-level findings and limits: Differentially abundant clones: 0.95 to 1.5 between replicates, approximately 16 at two to three weeks, approximately 18 at four. Approximately 2-week clone count variance significantly increased as total template count grew.

CDR3 size: 11 residues. V lost 5 bases to trimming and J lost 4 bases, with 6 bases between them. The V gene's germline CDR1 is MNHNY and CDR2 SVGAGI (reference sequence). No infections or other immune events were documented during collection. The protocol was immunoSEQ multiplex PCR, while the TCRdb copy is restricted to in-frame clones and leaves out a portion. The sample has 100,000 or so clones; approximately 88% are singletons. Note on this clone: Its antigen remains unidentified.

The V and J genes are TRBV6-6 and TRBJ2-7; D uncertain. The sequence was collected from a person aged 18 to 75 in good health. The sequenced sample was blood. CDR3 residues: CASSPRYEQYF. CDR3 coding DNA: TGTGCCAGCAGTCCCCGGTACGAGCAGTACTTC.